The T cell receptor beta chain under discussion was sequenced for a study of control samples from healthy donors and cancer patients. This CDR3 is 14 amino acids long. Trimming removed 7 bases at V and 10 bases at J, with 19 bases between. The germline gives CDR1 MNHEY, CDR2 SMNVEV (reference sequence). This clone has a single count. The method was immunoSEQ multiplex PCR; TCRdb's version includes in-frame clones alone and lacks a portion of them. Seen here are about 77,000 clones, 85% to 95% observed once, and the top ten hold around 6%. The chain carries TRBV27 and TRBJ1-4; possibly TRBD1 for D (5 bases). The sample consisted of blood. The TCR sequence derives from a woman aged 55-70 years in good health. The CDR3 region is CASTDGTPGGKLFF. CDR3 nucleotide sequence: TGTGCCAGCACCGACGGGACGCCCGGTGGAAAACTGTTTTTT.